This T cell receptor (beta chain) was found in a study of blood T cell repertoires in COVID-19. Germline V gene data show CDR1 as SGHNT and CDR2 as YENEEA. V gave up 5 bases and J gave up 6 bases; unmatched junction bases: 4. The CDR3 runs to 15 residues. Sequencing was performed with immunoSEQ multiplex PCR; in TCRdb, only in-frame clones are kept and a portion is missing. The sample holds about 49,000 clones, about 85% seen once. The sample comprised peripheral blood. The genes are TRBV11-3 and TRBJ2-1, with 13 bases matching TRBD2. The receptor's source is a human donor in a cohort sampled during active COVID-19. The CDR3 DNA follows: TGTGCCAGCAGCCTCACTAGCGGGGGGGCCAATGAGCAGTTCTTC. Translated: CASSLTSGGANEQFF. The full variable domain, with the rest looked up from reference TRBV11-3 and TRBJ2-1, is EAGVVQSPRYKIIEKKQPVAFWCNPISGHNTLYWYLQNLGQGPELLIRYENEEAVDDSQLPKDRFSAERLKGVDSTLKIQPAELGDSAVYLCASSLTSGGANEQFFGPGTRLTVL.